Presented here are 30 T cell receptor beta chains from one specimen sequenced in a study of identical twins. TCRdb re-called the 5' RACE reads through MiXCR, storing one row per CDR3 protein. The sample records around 490,000 distinct CDR3 sequences, 20% to 25% being singletons. These same records also appear under a second study, on yellow fever vaccine responses in identical twins.

Sequenced sample: CD4+ T cells sorted from blood. These receptors were collected from a woman aged 18-35 years in good health.

The rearrangement uses TRBV7-9 and TRBJ2-1; D possibly corresponds to TRBD1 (6 bases). CDR3 length: 15 residues. Germline CDR1 SEHNR, CDR2 FQNEAQ (reference sequence). The V gene lost 6 bases and the J gene lost 2 bases, with 14 bases spanning the gap. The CDR3 DNA is TGTGCCAGCAGGGACCAGGGGACCCCCTACAATGAGCAGTTCTTC. Translating gives CASRDQGTPYNEQFF.

This clonotype was picked up a small number of times. The chain carries TRBV6-5 and TRBJ2-7, with a tentative D call TRBD1 (5 bases). Germline assignment: CDR1 MNHEY and CDR2 SVGAGI. Trimming cost V 2 bases and J 0 bases, with 14 bases left between them. The CDR3 sequence is 16 residues long. As DNA, the CDR3 is TGTGCCAGCAGTTACAGACAGCCCAGAAGCTCCTACGAGCAGTACTTC. Amino acid sequence: CASSYRQPRSSYEQYF.

The chain carries TRBV5-1 and TRBJ2-1; D uncertain. The CDR3 loop spans 14 amino acids. Trimming took off 3 bases at V and 0 bases at J, with 7 bases between the two ends. Germline V gives CDR1 SGHRS, CDR2 YFSETQ. The CDR3 loop reads CASSSPSSYNEQFF. The CDR3 DNA reads TGCGCCAGCAGCTCTCCAAGCTCCTACAATGAGCAGTTCTTC. Supplemented by reference TRBV5-1 and TRBJ2-1, the full variable domain reads KAGVTQTPRYLIKTRGQQVTLSCSPISGHRSVSWYQQTPGQGLQFLFEYFSETQRNKGNFPGRFSGRQFSNSRSEMNVSTLELGDSALYLCASSSPSSYNEQFFGPGTRLTVL.

The V and J genes are TRBV20-1 and TRBJ2-3; 10 bases match TRBD2. The ends lost 1 base at V and 6 bases at J; junction bases unmatched: 7. The CDR3 has 15 amino acids. Germline loops: CDR1 DFQATT, CDR2 SNEGSKA (reference sequence). The CDR3 spells CSARGGLAARDTQYF. DNA of the CDR3: TGCAGTGCTAGAGGAGGACTAGCGGCTAGGGATACGCAGTATTTT.

This sequence joins TRBV29-1 and TRBJ2-5, with D possibly matching TRBD1 (6 bases). V was pared by 6 bases and J by 6 bases, with 20 bases between. This CDR3 spans 14 amino acids. Looked up from germline, CDR1 is SQVTM and CDR2 is ANQGSEA. CDR3 sequence (DNA): TGCAGCGTCCGGCCACAGGGAACCGTAAAGACCCAGTACTTC. Its protein product is CSVRPQGTVKTQYF.

This chain links TRBV24-1 with TRBJ2-2; D call uncertain. Germline V lookup: CDR1 KGHDR, CDR2 SFDVKD. Trimming left V 0 bases short and J 8 bases short, with 3 bases between. The CDR3 runs 12 residues. The CDR3 DNA is TGTGCCACCAGTGATTTGACAGGGGAGCTGTTTTTT. It is translated as CATSDLTGELFF.

The chain employs TRBV30 and TRBJ2-7; D is undetermined. Germline CDR1 and CDR2: GTSNPN and SVGIG (reference sequence). This CDR3 has 14 amino acids. V was clipped by 0 bases and J by 3 bases, with 12 bases between them. CDR3 in amino acids: CAWSVVLLFYEQYV. As DNA, the CDR3 is TGTGCCTGGAGTGTGGTACTTTTATTCTACGAGCAGTACGTC.

In this sample, this clonotype turned up a few times. The gene calls are TRBV29-1 and TRBJ1-2, with D possibly matching TRBD1 (6 bases). The ends were cut back, 6 bases at V and 8 bases at J, with 19 bases in the middle. Germline-derived CDR1 and CDR2 are SQVTM and ANQGSEA. This CDR3 comprises 13 residues. CDR3 region: CSVRNRDLGGYTF. In nucleotides, the CDR3 is TGCAGCGTCCGAAACAGGGATTTGGGCGGCTACACCTTC.

This clonotype was seen only a few times. The chain couples TRBV12-3 or TRBV12-4 to TRBJ2-1; 8 bases map to TRBD2. V lost 5 bases to trimming and J lost 10 bases; unmatched junction nucleotides: 16. CDR3 length: 16 amino acids. CDR3 in amino acids: CASSPSGTRASREQFF. CDR3 coding DNA: TGTGCCAGCAGTCCCAGCGGGACTAGGGCCTCCCGGGAGCAGTTCTTC.

The chain couples TRBV20-1 to TRBJ2-7; D is possibly TRBD2 (7 bases). V was cut by 3 bases and J by 0 bases, with 12 bases left in between. CDR3 length: 14 residues. Germline CDR1 and CDR2: DFQATT and SNEGSKA (reference sequence). In DNA form, the CDR3 reads TGCAGTGCTAGTCGCGGGGGCGCCTCCTACGAGCAGTACGTC. Translating gives CSASRGGASYEQYV.

This clonotype has a single count. This rearrangement joins TRBV10-3 to TRBJ1-1; D uncertain. This CDR3 is 15 amino acids long. Trimming took off 7 bases at V and 5 bases at J, with 20 bases between the two ends. Germline-derived CDR1 and CDR2 are ENHRY and SYGVKD. The CDR3 DNA sequence: TGTGCCATCATCTCTTCTCTGGCAGAACGGACTGAAGCTTTCTTT. Its translation is CAIISSLAERTEAFF.

This clonotype has just a few counts. V gene TRBV6-1 combines with J gene TRBJ2-3; 7 positions agree with TRBD1. The CDR3 has 15 residues. The V gene end was trimmed by 1 base and the J gene end by 7 bases; junction bases not matched to a gene: 8. CDR1 is MNHNS and CDR2 is SASEGT in the germline V gene. CDR3 bases: TGTGCCAGCAGTGAAGGCCGGGACAGAGTGTATACGCAGTATTTT. Its translation is CASSEGRDRVYTQYF.

This clonotype was observed many times. The chain recombines TRBV12-3 or TRBV12-4 with TRBJ2-3, with 9 bases aligning to TRBD2. The CDR3 contains 15 residues. V lost 3 bases, J lost 2 bases, and 3 bases stayed unmatched. The CDR3 here is CASSFAGGTTDTQYF. CDR3 sequence (DNA): TGTGCCAGCAGTTTCGCGGGGGGGACCACAGATACGCAGTATTTT.

This clonotype was recorded a few times. The rearrangement links TRBV28 to TRBJ2-7; a possible D gene is TRBD2 (5 bases). CDR1 is MDHEN, CDR2 SYDVKM, per germline. This CDR3 region has 13 residues. Trimming took 2 bases from V and 2 from J, leaving 7 bases between them. The CDR3 DNA is TGTGCCAGCAGTTTAGACGGGACCTACGAGCAGTACGTC. It codes for CASSLDGTYEQYV.

This clonotype was detected ten times or more. The rearrangement uses TRBV5-1 and TRBJ1-2, with a possible D match to TRBD1 (5 bases). Germline lookup yields CDR1 SGHRS and CDR2 YFSETQ. CDR3 size: 13 residues. Trimming left V 0 bases short and J 2 bases short, with 5 bases between. CDR3 amino acids: CASSLDRNYGYTF. The CDR3 region has the DNA TGCGCCAGCAGCTTGGACAGGAACTATGGCTACACCTTC. Together with reference TRBV5-1 and TRBJ1-2, the CDR3 gives the full variable domain: KAGVTQTPRYLIKTRGQQVTLSCSPISGHRSVSWYQQTPGQGLQFLFEYFSETQRNKGNFPGRFSGRQFSNSRSEMNVSTLELGDSALYLCASSLDRNYGYTFGSGTRLTVV.

This clonotype was seen once. J is TRBJ2-3 and V is TRBV12-3 or TRBV12-4; unclear D gene. V shed 6 bases and J shed 4 bases, with 11 bases lying between them. The CDR3 has 13 residues. The CDR3: CASSPQNADTQYF. The CDR3 DNA sequence: TGTGCCAGCAGCCCTCAGAACGCAGATACGCAGTATTTT.

The rearrangement joins TRBV5-1 to TRBJ2-1, with 7 nucleotides matching TRBD1. V shed 0 bases and J 5 bases; nucleotides not matched to a gene: 5. The CDR3 covers 15 residues. Germline CDR1 and CDR2: SGHRS and YFSETQ. The CDR3 coding sequence is TGCGCCAGCAGCTTGGCTAGGGGGCTGAACAATGAGCAGTTCTTC. Translating it yields CASSLARGLNNEQFF. Looking up the rest from reference TRBV5-1 and TRBJ2-1 gives the full variable domain: KAGVTQTPRYLIKTRGQQVTLSCSPISGHRSVSWYQQTPGQGLQFLFEYFSETQRNKGNFPGRFSGRQFSNSRSEMNVSTLELGDSALYLCASSLARGLNNEQFFGPGTRLTVL.

The table lists this clonotype with a few counts. This chain joins TRBV10-3 and TRBJ2-7, with D maybe TRBD1 (5 bases). The CDR3 sequence is 17 residues long. V was cut by 0 bases and J by 0 bases, with 15 bases left in between. Germline V gene data show CDR1 as ENHRY and CDR2 as SYGVKD. This CDR3 reads CAISESRTRPGSYEQYV. The CDR3 nucleotides are TGTGCCATCAGTGAGTCTAGGACAAGGCCTGGCTCCTACGAGCAGTACGTC.

This clonotype was counted only a few times. The gene calls are TRBV7-9 and TRBJ2-2; possible D gene TRBD1, 5 bases. V was pared by 11 bases and J by 0 bases, with 16 bases between. Germline CDR1 SEHNR, CDR2 FQNEAQ (reference sequence). The CDR3 has 15 amino acids. CDR3 amino acids: CAAQGKTANTGELFF. CDR3 in DNA: TGTGCCGCCCAGGGAAAGACAGCGAACACCGGGGAGCTGTTTTTT.

There are a few counts of this clonotype. This chain joins TRBV24-1 and TRBJ1-5; no firm D call. Trimming removed 5 bases from V and 7 bases from J, with 11 bases in between. Per germline, CDR1 KGHDR and CDR2 SFDVKD. The CDR3 is 13 amino acids. CDR3 protein: CATSGRGGQPQHF. The CDR3 coding sequence is TGTGCCACCAGTGGCCGGGGTGGCCAGCCCCAGCATTTT.

This chain joins TRBV12-3 or TRBV12-4 and TRBJ2-1; TRBD2 agrees at 11 bases. The CDR3 is 18 amino acids. Unmatched junction bases numbered 9, after V lost 5 bases and J lost 0 bases. Here the CDR3 DNA reads TGTGCCAGCAGTAATAGCGGGAGGGCCCGGAGCTCCTACAATGAGCAGTTCTTC. Protein: CASSNSGRARSSYNEQFF.

The V call is TRBV12-3 or TRBV12-4, the J call TRBJ2-4; TRBD2 agrees at 13 bases. The length of the CDR3 is 17 residues. V dropped 5 bases and J dropped 12; count of bases not matched to a gene: 16. CDR3 nucleotide sequence: TGTGCCAGCAGTAACCCCGGGACTAGCGGGGTTGGAGGGTATCAGTACTTC. This sequence encodes CASSNPGTSGVGGYQYF.

This clonotype was observed a few times. This chain links TRBV6-1 with TRBJ2-2; D not certain. Germline V gene sequence: CDR1 MNHNS, CDR2 SASEGT. The CDR3 runs 13 residues. Trimming cost V 7 bases and J 4 bases, with 10 bases left between them. The CDR3 region is CASKWGSTGELFF. CDR3 in DNA: TGTGCCAGCAAGTGGGGTAGCACCGGGGAGCTGTTTTTT.

The genes are TRBV20-1 and TRBJ2-3; 10 positions agree with TRBD2. Germline V gene data show CDR1 as DFQATT and CDR2 as SNEGSKA (reference sequence). This CDR3 spans 12 amino acids. For the CDR3, the DNA is TGCGGGGGACTAGCGAACACAGATACGCAGTATTTT. This gives the protein CGGLANTDTQYF.

J is TRBJ2-5 and V is TRBV29-1, with D perhaps being TRBD1 or TRBD2 (7 bases each). Germline V gene data show CDR1 as SQVTM and CDR2 as ANQGSEA. This CDR3 contains 16 residues. V was cut by 3 bases and J by 1 base, with 18 bases left in between. The CDR3 DNA reads as TGCAGCGTTGAGACCCTGACAGGGAGGGTCCAAGAGACCCAGTACTTC. It is translated as CSVETLTGRVQETQYF.

The chain is built from TRBV15 and TRBJ2-1; 8 bases match TRBD2. This CDR3 region has 18 residues. J gave up 5 bases and V 0 bases, and 12 bases lay outside the gene matches. Germline CDR1 LNHNV, CDR2 YYDKDF (reference sequence). The chain's CDR3 is CATSRDFSSGLGNNEQFF. CDR3 bases: TGTGCCACCAGCAGAGATTTTTCTTCGGGACTAGGGAACAATGAGCAGTTCTTC.

This clonotype occurred a few times. The genes are TRBV15 and TRBJ2-5; 10 bases are a match to TRBD2. The CDR3 is 18 amino acids. Trimming cost V 5 bases and J 0 bases; bases outside gene matches: 12. CDR1 is LNHNV, CDR2 YYDKDF, per germline (reference sequence). The CDR3 protein is CATSPRTEGLAYQETQYF. CDR3 nucleotides: TGTGCCACCAGCCCTCGAACGGAGGGACTAGCGTACCAAGAGACCCAGTACTTC.

V and J are TRBV5-1 and TRBJ2-7; D call uncertain. Germline lookup yields CDR1 SGHRS and CDR2 YFSETQ. Trimming shortened V by 0 bases and J by 2 bases, and 9 bases separated the two germline ends. The CDR3 has 14 residues. The chain's CDR3 is CASSLDAAAYEQYF. The CDR3 coding sequence is TGCGCCAGCAGCTTGGATGCCGCCGCCTACGAGCAGTACTTC.

The chain links TRBV6-1 to TRBJ1-1; D gene unclear. The CDR3 is 12 amino acids. CDR1 is MNHNS and CDR2 is SASEGT in the germline V gene. V gave up 4 bases and J gave up 3 bases, with 6 bases separating them. CDR3 protein: CASSALDTEAFF. CDR3 nucleotides: TGTGCCAGCAGTGCGCTGGACACTGAAGCTTTCTTT.

This clonotype was found a few times. The rearrangement uses TRBV12-3 or TRBV12-4 and TRBJ2-7; 9 positions match TRBD1. The J segment lost 1 base and the V segment lost 1 base, leaving 11 bases of the junction unmatched. The CDR3 has 18 residues. The CDR3 loop reads CASSLGEGQGTGSYEQYF. CDR3 DNA sequence: TGTGCCAGCAGTTTAGGGGAAGGACAGGGGACGGGTTCCTACGAGCAGTACTTC.